The 27 T cell receptor beta chains below all came from one sample that was sequenced in a study of cytomegalovirus exposure and HLA in healthy donors. PCR involved 60 Vbeta and 13 Jbeta primers. Produced via immunoSEQ multiplex PCR; TCRdb's table is partial and in-frame only. Of fewer than 250,000 clones listed, over 65% are singletons. Sequencing input: PBMCs. The receptors here all came from a man between 18 and 35 years old in good health and CMV-seronegative.

The CDR3 DNA reads as TGTGCCAGCAGCCCTGGGTCCGGGACTTCCTACAATGAGCAGTTCTTC. Protein sequence: CASSPGSGTSYNEQFF. This sequence joins TRBV7-6 and TRBJ2-1; D is perhaps TRBD2 (6 bases). The V end was cut by 5 bases, the J end by 1 base, with 15 bases between. The CDR3 runs to 16 residues. Germline CDR1 reads SGHVS; CDR2 reads FNYEAQ.

The V gene is TRBV27, the J gene TRBJ2-3, with 12 bases lining up with TRBD2. CDR1 and CDR2 from the germline V gene are MNHEY and SMNVEV (reference sequence). V shed 3 bases and J 4 bases; nucleotides not matched to a gene: 5. The CDR3 length is 16 residues. The CDR3 DNA is TGTGCCAGCAGTTTGAGGACTAGCGGGACCGCAGATACGCAGTATTTT. Its translation: CASSLRTSGTADTQYF.

The V and J genes are TRBV21-1 and TRBJ2-6; TRBD1 reflects the table's D call only, with no check against the DNA. TRBV21-1 is marked as a pseudogene. CDR3 length: 19 residues. The CDR3 spells CASSVEQGRPHSGANVLTF. CDR3 sequence (DNA): TGTGCCAGCAGCGTAGAACAGGGGCGCCCTCACTCTGGGGCCAACGTCCTGACTTTC.

The chain links TRBV6-1 to TRBJ1-2; D is ambiguous. The CDR3 totals 15 residues. V lost 0 bases, J lost 8 bases, and 16 bases lay in between. CDR1 MNHNS and CDR2 SASEGT come from the germline V gene. CDR3 amino acids: CASSEAPSLRWGYTF. DNA of the CDR3: TGTGCCAGCAGTGAAGCGCCGTCATTGAGGTGGGGCTACACCTTC.

This clone was picked up a small number of times. The V gene is TRBV6-5, the J gene TRBJ2-7; possible D gene TRBD1, 6 bases. Trimming left V 0 bases short and J 3 bases short, with 15 bases between. The CDR3 loop spans 16 amino acids. CDR1 and CDR2 from the germline V gene are MNHEY and SVGAGI. CDR3 sequence reads: CASSYSISGRGYEQYF. The CDR3 nucleotides are TGTGCCAGCAGTTACTCTATTTCGGGCAGGGGCTACGAGCAGTACTTC.

The chain joins TRBV30 to TRBJ2-2, with D maybe TRBD1 (6 bases). Trimming pared 4 bases from V and 2 bases from J, leaving 14 bases between. Germline CDR1 GTSNPN, CDR2 SVGIG (reference sequence). CDR3 length: 15 residues. CDR3 coding DNA: TGTGCCTGGACTCCTCGGACAGACAACACCGGGGAGCTGTTTTTT. Amino acids: CAWTPRTDNTGELFF.

The chain carries TRBV5-1 and TRBJ2-3; 8 nucleotides match TRBD1. Germline V CDR1 and CDR2: SGHRS, YFSETQ. The CDR3 length is 14 residues. After removal of 4 bases from V and 6 bases from J, the junction contained 7 bases not matched to a gene. CDR3 residues: CASSPGQGRDTQYF. In DNA form, the CDR3 reads TGCGCCAGCAGCCCCGGACAGGGTAGGGATACGCAGTATTTT.

The chain has TRBV2 and TRBJ2-1, with D perhaps matching TRBD1 (6 bases). This CDR3 region has 14 residues. Germline V gene data show CDR1 as SNHLY and CDR2 as FYNNEI. The V end was cut by 5 bases, the J end by 8 bases, with 16 bases between. CDR3: CASSWGGRGYEQFF. The DNA for the CDR3 is TGTGCCAGCAGTTGGGGCGGCAGGGGCTATGAGCAGTTCTTC.

The chain recombines TRBV9 with TRBJ2-1; 10 nucleotides agree with TRBD1. Looked up from germline, CDR1 is SGDLS and CDR2 is YYNGEE. The CDR3 has 18 residues. With V trimmed by 4 bases and J by 1 base, 11 bases remained unmatched. CDR3: CASSSWDRGPKSYNEQFF. CDR3 nucleotide sequence: TGTGCCAGCAGCTCCTGGGACAGGGGACCTAAATCCTACAATGAGCAGTTCTTC.

This clone was found a few times. This chain links TRBV14 with TRBJ2-2, with 9 bases that match TRBD2. This CDR3 has 17 residues. Trimming at V came to 4 bases and at J to 3 bases, leaving 9 bases not matched to a gene. Germline CDR1 reads SGHDN; CDR2 reads FVKESK. The CDR3, as DNA: TGTGCCAGCAGCCTCCCCTTAGCGGGAGTACACACCGGGGAGCTGTTTTTT. Translating gives CASSLPLAGVHTGELFF.

The rearrangement links TRBV9 to TRBJ2-5; D perhaps matches TRBD2 (6 bases). CDR3 length: 14 amino acids. Looked up from germline, CDR1 is SGDLS and CDR2 is YYNGEE. Trimming pared 0 bases from V and 4 bases from J, leaving 10 bases between. This CDR3 is CASSVGQAGETQYF. The CDR3 region has the DNA TGTGCCAGCAGCGTAGGGCAAGCGGGAGAGACCCAGTACTTC.

The chain couples TRBV29-1 to TRBJ1-5; 7 bases fit TRBD1. The V and J ends lost 7 bases and 4 bases, in that order; junction bases with no gene match: 10. This CDR3 spans 14 amino acids. Germline CDR1 SQVTM, CDR2 ANQGSEA. The CDR3 is CSAPGGRENQPQHF. As DNA, the CDR3 is TGCAGCGCCCCAGGGGGGCGAGAGAATCAGCCCCAGCATTTT.

This chain links TRBV5-1 with TRBJ1-2; TRBD1 matches at 9 bases. Germline assignment: CDR1 SGHRS and CDR2 YFSETQ. The J segment lost 0 bases and the V segment lost 4 bases, leaving 4 bases of the junction unmatched. This CDR3 spans 15 amino acids. Here the CDR3 reads CASSVGTGTNYGYTF. DNA of the CDR3: TGCGCCAGCAGCGTGGGGACAGGGACTAACTATGGCTACACCTTC. The variable domain in full, with the rest retrieved from reference TRBV5-1 and TRBJ1-2, is KAGVTQTPRYLIKTRGQQVTLSCSPISGHRSVSWYQQTPGQGLQFLFEYFSETQRNKGNFPGRFSGRQFSNSRSEMNVSTLELGDSALYLCASSVGTGTNYGYTFGSGTRLTVV.

In DNA form, the CDR3 reads TGTGCCAGCAGCCCCTGGAGGGCTAGCGGCAAAGAGACCCAGTACTTC. This codes for CASSPWRASGKETQYF. The rearrangement links TRBV28 to TRBJ2-5; 7 nucleotides match TRBD2. From germline, CDR1 is MDHEN and CDR2 SYDVKM. The trim removed 6 bases at V and 3 bases at J, leaving 13 bases unmatched. The CDR3 length is 16 residues.

V usage is TRBV6-5 and J usage is TRBJ2-1, with 9 nucleotides matching TRBD1. Germline V gene sequence: CDR1 MNHEY, CDR2 SVGAGI. After removal of 4 bases from V and 9 bases from J, the junction contained 10 bases not matched to a gene. The CDR3 has 15 amino acids. The CDR3 coding sequence is TGTGCCAGCAGTTCTGCGGGACAGGGTCTCTTTGAGCAGTTCTTC. It specifies CASSSAGQGLFEQFF.

V gene TRBV5-6 combines with J gene TRBJ2-5; 7 bases align to TRBD1. The V gene end was trimmed by 4 bases and the J gene end by 3 bases; junction bases not matched to a gene: 3. CDR3 length: 13 amino acids. Per germline, CDR1 SGHDT and CDR2 YYEEEE. CDR3 sequence reads: CASSLDRKETQYF. The CDR3 DNA is TGTGCCAGCAGCCTGGACAGGAAAGAGACCCAGTACTTC. The complete variable domain, with remaining parts taken from reference TRBV5-6 and TRBJ2-5, reads DAGVTQSPTHLIKTRGQQVTLRCSPKSGHDTVSWYQQALGQGPQFIFQYYEEEERQRGNFPDRFSGHQFPNYSSELNVNALLLGDSALYLCASSLDRKETQYFGPGTRLLVL.

The V and J genes are TRBV5-6 and TRBJ1-5; D is unresolved. Between the trimmed V and J ends, which lost 3 bases and 3 bases, there was a span of 10 bases. This CDR3 is 14 amino acids long. Germline V gene lookup returns CDR1 SGHDT and CDR2 YYEEEE. The CDR3 DNA sequence: TGTGCCAGCAGCTCAAACCGGGACAATCAGCCCCAGCATTTT. Its protein product is CASSSNRDNQPQHF.

CDR3 sequence: CASSGSQAFGEQYF. The CDR3 DNA sequence: TGTGCCAGCAGTGGTTCCCAAGCCTTTGGTGAGCAGTACTTC. The V and J genes are TRBV2 and TRBJ2-7, with unresolved D. This CDR3 spans 14 amino acids. Germline assignment: CDR1 SNHLY and CDR2 FYNNEI. Trimming stripped 4 bases from V and 7 bases from J, with 17 bases between. Based on the CDR3 plus reference TRBV2 and TRBJ2-7, the full variable domain is EPEVTQTPSHQVTQMGQEVILRCVPISNHLYFYWYRQILGQKVEFLVSFYNNEISEKSEIFDDQFSVERPDGSNFTLKIRSTKLEDSAMYFCASSGSQAFGEQYFGPGTRLTVT.

The chain uses TRBV19 and TRBJ2-4; tentatively, D is TRBD1 (6 bases). This CDR3 region has 15 residues. V gave up 4 bases and J gave up 4 bases, with 14 bases separating them. Germline CDR1 and CDR2: LNHDA and SQIVND (reference sequence). CDR3 region: CASSTLRTVKNIQYF. In DNA form, the CDR3 reads TGTGCCAGTAGTACCCTCCGGACAGTGAAAAACATTCAGTACTTC.

This clone was detected a few times. This chain joins TRBV2 and TRBJ2-2, with no clear D. Trimming cost V 1 base and J 0 bases, with 9 bases left between them. This CDR3 is built from 16 residues. Per the germline V gene, CDR1 is SNHLY and CDR2 is FYNNEI. This CDR3 reads CASSEGLSSNTGELFF. CDR3 DNA sequence: TGTGCCAGCAGTGAAGGCCTCAGTTCGAACACCGGGGAGCTGTTTTTT.

The gene calls are TRBV9 and TRBJ2-7; 8 positions match TRBD2. J was trimmed by 2 bases and V by 3 bases; bases with no gene match: 16. From germline, CDR1 is SGDLS and CDR2 YYNGEE. The CDR3 runs to 18 residues. The CDR3 is CASSANPGLGPAPYEQYF. The CDR3 DNA sequence: TGTGCCAGCAGCGCGAACCCGGGACTAGGTCCCGCACCCTACGAGCAGTACTTC.

This chain connects TRBV11-3 to TRBJ2-2; the match to TRBD1 covers 8 bases. Germline V gives CDR1 SGHNT, CDR2 YENEEA. This CDR3 region has 15 residues. J was trimmed by 3 bases and V by 5 bases; bases with no gene match: 5. This CDR3 reads CASSPRQGYTGELFF. CDR3 nucleotide sequence: TGTGCCAGCAGCCCCAGACAGGGGTACACCGGGGAGCTGTTTTTT.

This clone was counted only a few times. The chain has TRBV28 and TRBJ1-2; D gene ambiguous. Trimming removed 6 bases at V and 7 bases at J, with 15 bases between. This CDR3 is built from 13 residues. Germline values: CDR1 MDHEN, CDR2 SYDVKM. CDR3 region: CASRPRKEPGYTF. The CDR3 DNA is TGTGCCAGCAGACCGAGGAAAGAGCCTGGCTACACCTTC.

The V and J genes are TRBV27 and TRBJ2-7; 9 bases are shared with TRBD1. The germline gives CDR1 MNHEY, CDR2 SMNVEV (reference sequence). This CDR3 has 17 residues. Trimming took 2 bases from V and 3 from J; bases not matched to a gene: 11. CDR3 nucleotides: TGTGCCAGCAGTTTAAAATACACCGGGACAGGGTTCTACGAGCAGTACTTC. Protein sequence: CASSLKYTGTGFYEQYF.

The V call is TRBV14, the J call TRBJ1-3; D is unclear. In germline, CDR1 is SGHDN, CDR2 FVKESK. This CDR3 has 13 residues. V was pared by 4 bases and J by 0 bases, with 4 bases between. The CDR3 region is CASSLNSGNTIYF. The CDR3 region has the DNA TGTGCCAGCAGCCTCAACTCTGGAAACACCATATATTTT.

This clone was counted a few times. The genes are TRBV2 and TRBJ1-3; D ambiguous. V lost 5 bases and J lost 0, with 11 bases in between. Germline assignment: CDR1 SNHLY and CDR2 FYNNEI. The CDR3 sequence is 15 residues long. CDR3 region: CASSLDGSSGNTIYF. In DNA, the CDR3 is TGTGCCAGCAGTTTAGACGGGAGCTCTGGAAACACCATATATTTT.

The chain links TRBV5-4 to TRBJ2-5; 7 bases are a match to TRBD1. Germline V gene sequence: CDR1 SGHNT, CDR2 YYREEE (reference sequence). With V trimmed by 2 bases and J by 4 bases, 2 bases remained unmatched. This CDR3 comprises 13 residues. CDR3 in amino acids: CASSFHRGETQYF. The CDR3 nucleotides read TGTGCCAGCAGCTTTCACAGGGGAGAGACCCAGTACTTC. The whole variable domain, remainder taken from reference TRBV5-4 and TRBJ2-5, is ETGVTQSPTHLIKTRGQQVTLRCSSQSGHNTVSWYQQALGQGPQFIFQYYREEENGRGNFPPRFSGLQFPNYSSELNVNALELDDSALYLCASSFHRGETQYFGPGTRLLVL.